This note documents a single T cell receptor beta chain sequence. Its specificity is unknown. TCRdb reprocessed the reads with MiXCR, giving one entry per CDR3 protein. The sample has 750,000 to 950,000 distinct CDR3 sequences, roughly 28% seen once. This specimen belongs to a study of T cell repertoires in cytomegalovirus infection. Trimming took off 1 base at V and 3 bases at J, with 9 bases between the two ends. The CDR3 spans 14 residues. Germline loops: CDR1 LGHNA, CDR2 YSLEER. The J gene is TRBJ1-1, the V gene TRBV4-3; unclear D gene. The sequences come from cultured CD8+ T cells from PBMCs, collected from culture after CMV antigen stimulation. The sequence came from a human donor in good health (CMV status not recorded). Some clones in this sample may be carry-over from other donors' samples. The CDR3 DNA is TGCGCCAGCAGCCAAGTTCACGGCTACACTGAAGCTTTCTTT. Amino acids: CASSQVHGYTEAFF.